These 5 T cell receptor beta chains were all obtained from the same sample, sequenced in a study of CD8+ T cells in alopecia areata. Investigators isolated RNA and reverse transcribed it into cDNA to act as the sequencing template. The table came from immunoSEQ multiplex PCR; TCRdb's copy has only in-frame clones and leaves some out. This table has 90,000 to 150,000 clones, around 56% appearing once. Treatment reported: oral pan-JAK inhibitor, 5-10 mg twice daily. The sample was CD4+ T cells sorted from blood, taken at week 4, from a patient treated with tofacitinib. These receptors were taken from a human donor with alopecia areata.

The V gene is TRBV19, the J gene TRBJ2-4; unclear D gene. CDR1 is LNHDA, CDR2 SQIVND, per germline (reference sequence). Trimming stripped 3 bases from V and 7 bases from J, with 4 bases between. The CDR3 runs to 11 residues. CDR3 residues: CASSIGNIQYF. The CDR3 nucleotides read TGTGCCAGTAGTATTGGTAACATTCAGTACTTC.

The chain couples TRBV10-3 to TRBJ2-5; D possibly corresponds to TRBD2 (6 bases). Germline V gene data show CDR1 as ENHRY and CDR2 as SYGVKD. The CDR3 sequence is 17 residues long. V lost 0 bases, J lost 5 bases, and 19 bases lay in between. As DNA, the CDR3 is TGTGCCATCAGTGAGTCGGTTTTGCGGGACCAGGGTGAGACCCAGTACTTC. Translating gives CAISESVLRDQGETQYF.

The rearrangement joins TRBV15 to TRBJ1-4; D remains unclear. The ends were cut back, 8 bases at V and 2 bases at J, with 12 bases in the middle. The CDR3 extends over 14 amino acids. Germline CDR1 reads LNHNV; CDR2 reads YYDKDF (reference sequence). The CDR3 loop is CATRGFRTNEKLFF. The CDR3 bases are TGTGCCACCCGAGGATTCCGCACTAATGAAAAACTGTTTTTT.

This clone was seen a few times. The V gene is TRBV5-1, the J gene TRBJ2-1; D gene unclear. The V gene lost 2 bases and the J gene lost 0 bases, with 6 bases spanning the gap. The CDR3 loop spans 14 amino acids. CDR1 and CDR2 from the germline V gene are SGHRS and YFSETQ. The CDR3 DNA reads as TGCGCCAGCAGCTTACCGACCTCCTACAATGAGCAGTTCTTC. This sequence encodes CASSLPTSYNEQFF. Full variable domain (remainder filled in from reference TRBV5-1 and TRBJ2-1): KAGVTQTPRYLIKTRGQQVTLSCSPISGHRSVSWYQQTPGQGLQFLFEYFSETQRNKGNFPGRFSGRQFSNSRSEMNVSTLELGDSALYLCASSLPTSYNEQFFGPGTRLTVL.

This clone was seen only a few times. The chain employs TRBV29-1 and TRBJ2-5, with D possibly being TRBD2 (6 bases). The ends were cut back, 7 bases at V and 2 bases at J, with 20 bases in the middle. The CDR3 has 15 residues. Germline-derived CDR1 and CDR2 are SQVTM and ANQGSEA. The CDR3 DNA reads TGCAGCGCCATCCGAGGGGACTCCCTTCAAGAGACCCAGTACTTC. Translating it yields CSAIRGDSLQETQYF.